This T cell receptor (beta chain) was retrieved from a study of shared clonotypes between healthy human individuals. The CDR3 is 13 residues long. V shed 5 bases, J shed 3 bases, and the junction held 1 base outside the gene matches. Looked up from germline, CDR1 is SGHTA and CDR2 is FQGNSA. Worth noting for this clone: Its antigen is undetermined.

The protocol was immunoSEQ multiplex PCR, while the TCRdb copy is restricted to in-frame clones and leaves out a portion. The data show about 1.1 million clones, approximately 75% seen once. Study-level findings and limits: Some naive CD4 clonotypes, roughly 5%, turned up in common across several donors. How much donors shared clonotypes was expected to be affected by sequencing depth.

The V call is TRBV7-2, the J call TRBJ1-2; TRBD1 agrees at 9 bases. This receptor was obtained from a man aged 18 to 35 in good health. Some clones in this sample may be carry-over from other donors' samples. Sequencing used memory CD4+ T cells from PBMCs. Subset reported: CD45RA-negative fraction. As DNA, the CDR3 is TGTGCCAGCAGCCGGGACAGGGACTATGGCTACACCTTC. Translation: CASSRDRDYGYTF.